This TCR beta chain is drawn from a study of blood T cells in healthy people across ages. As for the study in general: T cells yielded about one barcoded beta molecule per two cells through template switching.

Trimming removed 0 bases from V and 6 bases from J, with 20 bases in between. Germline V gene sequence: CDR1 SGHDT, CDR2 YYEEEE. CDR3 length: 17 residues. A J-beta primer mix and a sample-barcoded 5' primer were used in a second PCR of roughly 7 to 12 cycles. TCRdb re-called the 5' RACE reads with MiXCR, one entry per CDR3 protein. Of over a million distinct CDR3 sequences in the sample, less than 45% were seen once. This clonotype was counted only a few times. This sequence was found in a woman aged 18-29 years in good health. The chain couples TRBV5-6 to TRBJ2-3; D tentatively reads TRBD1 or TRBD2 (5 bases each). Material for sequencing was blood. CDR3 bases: TGTGCCAGCAGCTTGGGATTCTGGGACGACCTTTCGGATACGCAGTATTTT. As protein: CASSLGFWDDLSDTQYF.